This TCR beta chain was recovered during a study of cytomegalovirus exposure and HLA in healthy donors. Study-wide points: High specificity and sensitivity for cytomegalovirus status were reported for the classifier. Earlier findings revealed that most TCR beta V segments proved productive either about 87% or about 30% of the time. Exclusion applied to some V segments, including TRBV6-2 and TRBV6-3, as they were indistinguishable.

This CDR3 is 13 amino acids long. V lost 2 bases to trimming and J lost 1 base, with 6 bases between them. The germline gives CDR1 SGHNT, CDR2 YYREEE (reference sequence). Each donor was nominally healthy when sampled (though unrecorded immune exposures were likely). This PCR relied on a set of 60 Vbeta primers and 13 Jbeta primers. Repertoires were generated with immunoSEQ multiplex PCR, while TCRdb's copy carries only in-frame clones and drops some. The data show approximately 110,000 clones, with 76% seen just once and about 7.7% held by the top ten. In its sample, this clone was seen once. What it binds is not known.

The sequence came from a woman between 50 and 59 years old in good health and CMV-seropositive. Source material: PBMCs. The chain joins TRBV5-4 to TRBJ2-5, with D perhaps matching TRBD2 (5 bases). CDR3 sequence (DNA): TGTGCCAGCAGCTTAGCGGTCCAAGAGACCCAGTACTTC. Encoded protein: CASSLAVQETQYF.